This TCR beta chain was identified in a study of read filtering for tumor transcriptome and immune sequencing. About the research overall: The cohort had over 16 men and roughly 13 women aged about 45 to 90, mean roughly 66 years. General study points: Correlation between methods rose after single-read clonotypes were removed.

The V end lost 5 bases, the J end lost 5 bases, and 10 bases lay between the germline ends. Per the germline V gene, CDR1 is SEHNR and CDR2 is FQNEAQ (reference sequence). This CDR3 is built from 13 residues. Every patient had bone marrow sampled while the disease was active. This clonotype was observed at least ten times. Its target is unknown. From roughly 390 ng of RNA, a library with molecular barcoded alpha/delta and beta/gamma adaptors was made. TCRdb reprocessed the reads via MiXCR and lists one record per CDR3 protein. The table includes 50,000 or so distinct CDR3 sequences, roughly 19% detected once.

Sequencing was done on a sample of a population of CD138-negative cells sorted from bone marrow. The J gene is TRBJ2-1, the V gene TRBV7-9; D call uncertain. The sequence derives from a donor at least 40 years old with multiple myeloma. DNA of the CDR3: TGTGCCAGCAGCCCGACACTTAACAATGAGCAGTTCTTC. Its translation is CASSPTLNNEQFF.